The next 14 T cell receptor beta chains were all read from a single sample in a study of OX40 agonist ivuxolimab in advanced cancers. Generated by immunoSEQ multiplex PCR, the TCRdb table keeps only in-frame clones and is missing some. The sample yields tens of thousands of clones, 90% seen once. The input for sequencing was CD4+ or CD8+ T cells sorted from blood, taken in a trial of the OX40 agonist ivuxolimab. These receptors came from an adult with an advanced solid tumor such as melanoma, head and neck, liver or kidney cancer.

The CDR3 DNA follows: TGTGCCAGCAGCTCTCGCGAATACGAGCAGTACTTC. It specifies CASSSREYEQYF. V gene TRBV7-2 combines with J gene TRBJ2-7; D call uncertain. The CDR3 has 12 amino acids. V shed 4 bases and J shed 4 bases, with 8 bases lying between them. Germline V CDR1 and CDR2: SGHTA, FQGNSA.

As concerns this clone: An end of the junction differs from the germline gene, which may be a read error. The chain employs TRBV4-3 and TRBJ2-1; TRBD2 matches 15 bases. CDR3 length: 16 residues. Germline CDR1 and CDR2: LGHNA and YSLEER. The CDR3 DNA follows: TGCGCCAGCAGCAAAGAGGGACTAGCGGGAGGACGGGAGCAGTTCTTC. Translated, it gives CASSKEGLAGGREQFF.

The chain has TRBV7-9 and TRBJ1-1; D call uncertain. Germline CDR1 SEHNR, CDR2 FQNEAQ (reference sequence). V was clipped by 5 bases and J by 0 bases, with 7 bases between them. This CDR3 is 13 amino acids long. CDR3 amino acids: CASSPMVNTEAFF. The CDR3 DNA reads as TGTGCCAGCAGCCCGATGGTGAACACTGAAGCTTTCTTT.

The chain carries TRBV5-1 and TRBJ1-1; the match to TRBD1 covers 9 bases. Germline V gene data show CDR1 as SGHRS and CDR2 as YFSETQ. CDR3 length equals 16 residues. With V trimmed by 3 bases and J by 4 bases, 10 bases remained unmatched. For the CDR3, the DNA is TGCGCCAGCAGCTCCACATACAGGGGGCCGACCACTGAAGCTTTCTTT. Translating gives CASSSTYRGPTTEAFF.

The chain uses TRBV6-6 and TRBJ2-7; D is unresolved. The CDR3 covers 14 residues. Germline loops: CDR1 MNHNY, CDR2 SVGAGI (reference sequence). Trimming left V 4 bases short and J 0 bases short, with 10 bases between. The CDR3 nucleotides read TGTGCCAGCAGTTCAGGAAGGGCCTCCTACGAGCAGTACTTC. This encodes CASSSGRASYEQYF.

In the case of this clone: Different DNA sequences within this sample yield the same CDR3. The V gene is TRBV7-8, the J gene TRBJ2-1; tentatively, D is TRBD2 (7 bases). The germline V and J ends were trimmed by 4 bases and 1 base, with 20 bases remaining between them. CDR1 and CDR2 (germline): SGHVS, FQNEAQ. The CDR3 is 18 amino acids. CDR3 bases: TGTGCCAGCAGCTCCAAAACAGGGACTACTCGTTCCTACAATGAGCAGTTCTTC. The encoded protein is CASSSKTGTTRSYNEQFF.

This chain uses TRBV28 with TRBJ2-3; D not certain. CDR1 MDHEN and CDR2 SYDVKM come from the germline V gene. Trimming left V 5 bases short and J 2 bases short, with 14 bases between. The CDR3 has 15 residues. The CDR3 is CASSNPRDITDTQYF. CDR3 DNA sequence: TGTGCCAGCAGTAACCCGCGAGATATCACAGATACGCAGTATTTT. Variable domain in full (rest from reference TRBV28 and TRBJ2-3): DVKVTQSSRYLVKRTGEKVFLECVQDMDHENMFWYRQDPGLGLRLIYFSYDVKMKEKGDIPEGYSVSREKKERFSLILESASTNQTSMYLCASSNPRDITDTQYFGPGTRLTVL.

This clone appeared once. The chain combines TRBV9 with TRBJ2-1; maybe TRBD1 (6 bases). Between the trimmed V and J ends, which lost 4 bases and 4 bases, there was a span of 15 bases. Germline lookup yields CDR1 SGDLS and CDR2 YYNGEE. The length of the CDR3 is 15 residues. CDR3 amino acids: CASSTGQPLYNEQFF. The DNA of the CDR3 is TGTGCCAGCAGCACTGGACAGCCACTTTACAATGAGCAGTTCTTC.

CDR3 sequence reads: CASPLGGSYTDTQYF. The CDR3 nucleotides read TGTGCCAGTCCCCTGGGCGGGAGTTACACAGATACGCAGTATTTT. The genes are TRBV2 and TRBJ2-3; 7 positions agree with TRBD2. Germline values: CDR1 SNHLY, CDR2 FYNNEI. The J segment lost 2 bases and the V segment lost 9 bases, leaving 11 bases of the junction unmatched. This CDR3 is built from 15 residues.

The gene calls are TRBV15 and TRBJ2-1; 12 bases are a match to TRBD2. The length of the CDR3 is 17 residues. Per the germline V gene, CDR1 is LNHNV and CDR2 is YYDKDF (reference sequence). Germline trimming cut 3 bases from V and 3 bases from J; bases unmatched to any gene: 6. In nucleotides, the CDR3 is TGTGCCACCAGCAGGCCTAGCGGGAGGGCCGTCTACAATGAGCAGTTCTTC. Its protein product is CATSRPSGRAVYNEQFF.

CDR3 residues: CSARERVYQYF. CDR3 coding DNA: TGCAGTGCTAGAGAACGGGTCTACCAGTACTTC. The gene calls are TRBV20-1 and TRBJ2-4; the D is unclear. The CDR3 loop spans 11 amino acids. In germline, CDR1 is DFQATT, CDR2 SNEGSKA (reference sequence). The V gene lost 0 bases and the J gene lost 13 bases, with 10 bases spanning the gap.

This sequence joins TRBV10-3 and TRBJ2-1, with 14 bases that match TRBD2. After removal of 5 bases from V and 6 bases from J, the junction contained 9 bases not matched to a gene. The CDR3 extends over 17 amino acids. CDR1 ENHRY and CDR2 SYGVKD come from the germline V gene. The CDR3 DNA reads as TGTGCCATCAGTTCCGGGACTAGCGGGAGTGGTCGCAATGAGCAGTTCTTC. Its protein is CAISSGTSGSGRNEQFF.

This clone showed up just a few times. The chain recombines TRBV27 with TRBJ2-3; D possibly corresponds to TRBD2 (6 bases). The CDR3 extends over 15 amino acids. V lost 10 bases to trimming and J lost 4 bases, with 21 bases between them. Germline V gene lookup returns CDR1 MNHEY and CDR2 SMNVEV (reference sequence). CDR3 in DNA: TGTGCCACCCGCGGTATGGGGGGTATCGCAGATACGCAGTATTTT. Its protein is CATRGMGGIADTQYF.

The rearrangement links TRBV11-2 to TRBJ1-2; 9 bases agree with TRBD1. Germline trimming cut 6 bases from V and 8 bases from J; bases unmatched to any gene: 10. The CDR3 is 14 amino acids. Germline V gene lookup returns CDR1 SGHAT and CDR2 FQNNGV. CDR3 protein: CASRPGQGLGGYTF. In DNA form, the CDR3 reads TGTGCCAGCAGACCGGGACAGGGCCTCGGAGGCTACACCTTC.